The 26 T cell receptor beta chains listed next were all sequenced from one sample in a study of T cell changes during pregnancy in multiple sclerosis. Assay: immunoSEQ multiplex PCR; the TCRdb copy retains only in-frame clones and omits some. This repertoire shows 40,000 to 45,000 clones, 70% to 90% found once; its top ten account for 0.75% to 1%. Sequencing used CD4+ T cells from peripheral blood mononuclear cells, obtained after pregnancy. Every receptor here comes from a female donor with multiple sclerosis, enrolled in a pregnancy study.

The V call is TRBV19, the J call TRBJ2-7, with TRBD1 matching over 7 bases. Germline loops: CDR1 LNHDA, CDR2 SQIVND (reference sequence). The V gene end was trimmed by 5 bases and the J gene end by 4 bases; junction bases not matched to a gene: 5. The CDR3 consists of 13 residues. Here the CDR3 DNA reads TGTGCCAGTAGTCGCGACAGGGAATACGAGCAGTACTTC. Translating it yields CASSRDREYEQYF. Full variable domain (rest looked up from reference TRBV19 and TRBJ2-7): DGGITQSPKYLFRKEGQNVTLSCEQNLNHDAMYWYRQDPGQGLRLIYYSQIVNDFQKGDIAEGYSVSREKKESFPLTVTSAQKNPTAFYLCASSRDREYEQYFGPGTRLTVT.

Turning to this clone: Sequence at one end of the junction differs from germline and may be a read error. This chain connects TRBV7-7 to TRBJ2-1; 9 positions match TRBD1. CDR1 is SSHAT and CDR2 is FNYEAQ in the germline V gene (reference sequence). This CDR3 region has 14 residues. CDR3 DNA: TGTGCTAGCAGCCGGACAGGGGCCTACAATGAGCAGTTCTTC. This sequence encodes CASSRTGAYNEQFF.

The V gene is TRBV27, the J gene TRBJ2-5; 8 bases agree with TRBD1. The germline gives CDR1 MNHEY, CDR2 SMNVEV (reference sequence). With 2 bases clipped from V and 5 bases from J, the junction kept 7 bases outside the gene matches. The CDR3 has 15 residues. The CDR3 sequence: CASSLGRGRSETQYF. The CDR3 coding sequence is TGTGCCAGCAGTTTAGGCAGGGGGCGGTCGGAGACCCAGTACTTC.

The chain joins TRBV11-2 to TRBJ2-2; 7 bases align to TRBD2. This CDR3 is 15 amino acids long. After removal of 6 bases from V and 4 bases from J, the junction contained 8 bases not matched to a gene. Germline CDR1 and CDR2: SGHAT and FQNNGV. This chain's CDR3 is CASSLIAGGTGELFF. The CDR3 bases are TGTGCCAGCAGTTTAATAGCGGGTGGCACCGGGGAGCTGTTTTTT. The full variable domain, in which reference TRBV11-2 and TRBJ2-2 provide the parts outside the CDR3, is EAGVAQSPRYKIIEKRQSVAFWCNPISGHATLYWYQQILGQGPKLLIQFQNNGVVDDSQLPKDRFSAERLKGVDSTLKIQPAKLEDSAVYLCASSLIAGGTGELFFGEGSRLTVL.

The rearrangement links TRBV7-8 to TRBJ1-1; TRBD1 aligns across 7 bases. Germline V gene data show CDR1 as SGHVS and CDR2 as FQNEAQ. J lost 2 bases, V lost 10 bases, and 7 bases had no gene match. The CDR3 is 13 amino acids. The CDR3 loop is CATKGQPNTEAFF. As DNA, the CDR3 is TGTGCCACGAAGGGACAGCCAAACACTGAAGCTTTCTTT.

A few counts support this clone. The V gene is TRBV9, the J gene TRBJ1-6; 7 nucleotides line up with TRBD1. The J segment lost 10 bases and the V segment lost 3 bases, leaving 10 bases of the junction unmatched. Looked up from germline, CDR1 is SGDLS and CDR2 is YYNGEE. The CDR3 contains 15 residues. The CDR3: CASSAIGTVSSPLHF. CDR3 DNA sequence: TGTGCCAGCAGCGCGATCGGGACAGTAAGCTCACCCCTCCACTTT.

V is TRBV4-3 and J is TRBJ2-5; no firm D call. Germline CDR1 is LGHNA and CDR2 is YSLEER. This CDR3 spans 13 amino acids. Between the trimmed V and J ends, which lost 0 bases and 5 bases, there was a span of 7 bases. The CDR3 nucleotides read TGCGCCAGCAGCCAAGACGACGGGGAGACCCAGTACTTC. Protein sequence: CASSQDDGETQYF.

The CDR3 DNA reads TGCGCCAGCAGCCTCCGGGTACAGGGCAACGCCGGGGAGCTGTTTTTT. It yields the protein CASSLRVQGNAGELFF. The chain joins TRBV5-1 to TRBJ2-2, with D possibly being TRBD1 (6 bases). The CDR3 covers 16 residues. V lost 4 bases and J lost 6, with 19 bases in between. The germline gives CDR1 SGHRS, CDR2 YFSETQ.

The chain is built from TRBV10-1 and TRBJ1-6; D call uncertain. Looked up from germline, CDR1 is WNHNN and CDR2 is SYGVQD (reference sequence). V was clipped by 9 bases and J by 8 bases, with 8 bases between them. This CDR3 comprises 11 residues. CDR3 DNA sequence: TGCGCCAGAAAACAAGATTCACCCCTCCACTTT. Translated, it gives CARKQDSPLHF.

Regarding this clone: The junction shows a germline mismatch at one end, possibly a read error. CDR3 DNA sequence: TGTGCCAGCAGTGAATATAGTTCACCCCTCCACTTT. The encoded protein is CASSEYSSPLHF. The rearrangement joins TRBV25-1 to TRBJ1-6; the D is unclear. The CDR3 has 12 amino acids. Germline V CDR1 and CDR2: MGHDK, SYGVNS.

This clone was seen just once. The junction does not match germline at one end; this may be a read error. The rearrangement joins TRBV6-6 to TRBJ2-1, with 12 bases matching TRBD1. The germline CDR1 and CDR2 sequences are MNHNY and SVGAGI (reference sequence). The CDR3 is 12 amino acids. CDR3 sequence reads: CASSRPGQGAIF. DNA for the CDR3: TGTGCCAGCAGTAGACCGGGACAGGGGGCTATCTTC.

The rearrangement uses TRBV6-5 and TRBJ1-5; tentative D call: TRBD1 (5 bases). V gave up 2 bases and J gave up 9 bases, with 8 bases separating them. This CDR3 is built from 12 residues. Germline assignment: CDR1 MNHEY and CDR2 SVGAGI. The CDR3 spells CASSYPGGPQHF. CDR3 sequence (DNA): TGTGCCAGCAGTTACCCGGGGGGGCCCCAGCATTTT.

This chain links TRBV7-8 with TRBJ1-1; possible D gene TRBD1, 5 bases. V was trimmed by 5 bases and J by 5 bases, leaving 12 bases between them. The CDR3 is 13 residues long. Germline V gene sequence: CDR1 SGHVS, CDR2 FQNEAQ. CDR3 coding DNA: TGTGCCAGCAGCCCTCAGGGATGGACTGAAGCTTTCTTT. Its translation: CASSPQGWTEAFF.

The gene calls are TRBV30 and TRBJ2-2, with D tentatively TRBD2 (6 bases). This CDR3 region has 16 residues. The V and J ends lost 8 bases and 5 bases respectively, with 24 bases between them. From germline, CDR1 is GTSNPN and CDR2 SVGIG (reference sequence). The CDR3 nucleotides read TGTGCCCAATCCCCTCTGGCGGGGTCTTTTACCGGGGAGCTGTTTTTT. Protein product: CAQSPLAGSFTGELFF.

The gene calls are TRBV6-1 and TRBJ2-7; TRBD2 matches at 7 bases. CDR1 and CDR2 (germline): MNHNS, SASEGT. CDR3 size: 12 residues. J lost 2 bases, V lost 10 bases, and 5 bases had no gene match. CDR3 amino acids: CATGGWPYEQYF. DNA of the CDR3: TGTGCCACCGGGGGGTGGCCCTACGAGCAGTACTTC.

The chain uses TRBV9 and TRBJ1-2, with 8 nucleotides matching TRBD1. V lost 3 bases to trimming and J lost 8 bases; unmatched junction nucleotides: 9. The CDR3 is 14 amino acids. CDR1 is SGDLS, CDR2 YYNGEE, per germline. The CDR3 DNA reads TGTGCCAGCAGCGCCTCCCAGGGGGCGCGGGGCTACACCTTC. Translated: CASSASQGARGYTF.

This chain joins TRBV7-3 and TRBJ2-5, with a weak D call TRBD2 (7 bases). The ends were cut back, 1 base at V and 4 bases at J, with 16 bases in the middle. Germline loops: CDR1 SGHTA, CDR2 FQGTGA. The CDR3 extends over 16 amino acids. This CDR3 is CASSLKGGAGGETQYF. The DNA for the CDR3 is TGTGCCAGCAGCTTAAAAGGGGGGGCCGGGGGAGAGACCCAGTACTTC.

This rearrangement joins TRBV5-6 to TRBJ2-1; 11 bases map to TRBD2. There are 14 residues in the CDR3. J gave up 8 bases and V 4 bases, and 5 bases lay outside the gene matches. Germline lookup yields CDR1 SGHDT and CDR2 YYEEEE. The chain's CDR3 is CASSRLAGFDEQFF. The CDR3 DNA is TGTGCCAGCAGCCGACTAGCGGGGTTCGATGAGCAGTTCTTC.

V and J are TRBV7-3 and TRBJ2-1, with TRBD2 matching 8 bases. The J segment lost 8 bases and the V segment lost 5 bases, leaving 11 bases of the junction unmatched. Germline assignment: CDR1 SGHTA and CDR2 FQGTGA. The CDR3 is 15 amino acids. CDR3 amino acids: CASSAIGGAGYEQFF. The CDR3 nucleotides are TGTGCCAGCAGCGCCATCGGGGGGGCGGGGTATGAGCAGTTCTTC.

This chain joins TRBV19 and TRBJ1-5, with D possibly TRBD1 on 5 matching bases. The CDR3 has 16 amino acids. In germline, CDR1 is LNHDA, CDR2 SQIVND (reference sequence). Between the trimmed V and J ends, which lost 1 base and 0 bases, there was a span of 10 bases. The CDR3 nucleotides are TGTGCCAGTAGTATAGGGGACTACTATAGCAATCAGCCCCAGCATTTT. Protein sequence: CASSIGDYYSNQPQHF.

The chain joins TRBV6-1 to TRBJ1-5; D is unresolved. The CDR3 runs 13 residues. The germline CDR1 and CDR2 sequences are MNHNS and SASEGT. V was shortened by 6 bases and J by 5 bases, with 11 bases between the two germline ends. The CDR3 spells CASSTIPDQPQHF. The CDR3 DNA reads as TGTGCCAGCAGCACTATACCCGATCAGCCCCAGCATTTT.

V and J are TRBV5-6 and TRBJ2-2; 9 bases line up with TRBD1. Losses at the gene ends were 2 bases for V and 1 base for J; bases not matched to a gene: 3. The V gene's germline CDR1 is SGHDT and CDR2 YYEEEE. CDR3 length equals 16 residues. The CDR3: CASSFGQGRNTGELFF. Here the CDR3 DNA reads TGTGCCAGCAGCTTCGGACAGGGGAGGAACACCGGGGAGCTGTTTTTT.

The chain uses TRBV6-1 and TRBJ2-5; D not certain. Trimming cost V 2 bases and J 10 bases, with 8 bases left between them. Germline CDR1 MNHNS, CDR2 SASEGT. This CDR3 is built from 11 residues. The CDR3 sequence: CASSESSGQYF. For the CDR3, the DNA is TGTGCCAGCAGTGAAAGCTCGGGCCAGTACTTC.

V usage is TRBV6-6 and J usage is TRBJ1-5, with no clear D. The germline V and J ends were trimmed by 4 bases and 5 bases, with 6 bases remaining between them. CDR3 length: 12 amino acids. Germline values: CDR1 MNHNY, CDR2 SVGAGI (reference sequence). Here the CDR3 reads CASSSRDQPQHF. DNA of the CDR3: TGTGCCAGCAGTTCCCGAGATCAGCCCCAGCATTTT.

This clone was recorded a few times. This chain links TRBV2 with TRBJ1-1, with D perhaps matching TRBD1 (5 bases). CDR1 and CDR2 (germline): SNHLY, FYNNEI. The V gene lost 3 bases and the J gene lost 5 bases, with 10 bases spanning the gap. The CDR3 is 13 amino acids. The CDR3 DNA sequence: TGTGCCAGCAGTGAGGCCAGGGAAACTGAAGCTTTCTTT. Protein: CASSEARETEAFF.

The gene calls are TRBV15 and TRBJ1-1; D remains ambiguous. The CDR3 is 14 amino acids. V was clipped by 0 bases and J by 4 bases, with 9 bases between them. The germline V gene has CDR1 LNHNV and CDR2 YYDKDF (reference sequence). The CDR3 spells CATSRDPRSTEAFF. CDR3 coding DNA: TGTGCCACCAGCAGAGATCCGAGAAGCACTGAAGCTTTCTTT. Full variable domain (outside the CDR3, taken from reference TRBV15 and TRBJ1-1): DAMVIQNPRYQVTQFGKPVTLSCSQTLNHNVMYWYQQKSSQAPKLLFHYYDKDFNNEADTPDNFQSRRPNTSFCFLDIRSPGLGDTAMYLCATSRDPRSTEAFFGQGTRLTVV.